One sample yielded the 32 T cell receptor beta chains listed below, sequenced in a study of blood T cell repertoires in COVID-19. Method: immunoSEQ multiplex PCR; TCRdb's copy keeps in-frame clones and lacks some. The repertoire holds about 290,000 clones, about nine tenths seen once, with roughly 0.96% in the top ten. The specimen sequenced was peripheral blood. Receptor source: a middle-aged woman who had recovered from COVID-19.

The V call is TRBV7-9, the J call TRBJ1-6; D ambiguous. The germline CDR1 and CDR2 sequences are SEHNR and FQNEAQ (reference sequence). The CDR3 loop spans 12 amino acids. The V end was cut by 5 bases, the J end by 11 bases, with 10 bases between. This CDR3 is CASSADSAPLHF. CDR3 coding DNA: TGTGCCAGCAGCGCAGATTCCGCACCCCTCCACTTT.

V is TRBV11-3 and J is TRBJ2-7, with 12 bases identical to TRBD2. The CDR3 consists of 16 residues. Germline lookup yields CDR1 SGHNT and CDR2 YENEEA. The trim removed 5 bases at V and 0 bases at J, leaving 5 bases unmatched. CDR3 in amino acids: CASSQTSGSLSYEQYF. The CDR3 DNA follows: TGTGCCAGCAGCCAGACTAGCGGGAGCCTCTCCTACGAGCAGTACTTC.

The chain links TRBV5-4 to TRBJ2-7, with 8 bases identical to TRBD1. CDR3 length: 16 amino acids. Germline CDR1 and CDR2: SGHNT and YYREEE (reference sequence). V lost 0 bases to trimming and J lost 12 bases; unmatched junction nucleotides: 17. In nucleotides, the CDR3 is TGTGCCAGCAGCTTGGATCCTGGACAGGGTAGCCGGGAGTTGTACTTC. Encoded protein: CASSLDPGQGSRELYF.

This rearrangement joins TRBV19 to TRBJ2-1; the match to TRBD2 covers 9 bases. This CDR3 comprises 14 residues. Germline V CDR1 and CDR2: LNHDA, SQIVND (reference sequence). V trimming: 6 bases; J trimming: 8 bases; junction bases outside the gene matches: 8. CDR3 in DNA: TGTGCCAGTAGGGGGACTAGCTTGAGTTATGAGCAGTTCTTC. This codes for CASRGTSLSYEQFF. Combining the CDR3 with reference TRBV19 and TRBJ2-1 gives the whole variable domain DGGITQSPKYLFRKEGQNVTLSCEQNLNHDAMYWYRQDPGQGLRLIYYSQIVNDFQKGDIAEGYSVSREKKESFPLTVTSAQKNPTAFYLCASRGTSLSYEQFFGPGTRLTVL.

The gene calls are TRBV2 and TRBJ1-5, with D perhaps TRBD1 (5 bases). In germline, CDR1 is SNHLY, CDR2 FYNNEI. The ends were cut back, 6 bases at V and 5 bases at J, with 11 bases in the middle. The CDR3 has 13 amino acids. The CDR3 is CASRQARDQPQHF. CDR3 DNA: TGTGCCAGCAGACAAGCCAGGGATCAGCCCCAGCATTTT. The full variable domain, with the rest looked up from reference TRBV2 and TRBJ1-5, is EPEVTQTPSHQVTQMGQEVILRCVPISNHLYFYWYRQILGQKVEFLVSFYNNEISEKSEIFDDQFSVERPDGSNFTLKIRSTKLEDSAMYFCASRQARDQPQHFGDGTRLSIL.

In the case of this clone: The junction departs from the called germline gene at one end, perhaps through a read error. The V call is TRBV6-1, the J call TRBJ1-4; D possibly corresponds to TRBD1 (6 bases). CDR1 and CDR2 (germline): MNHNS, SASEGT. This CDR3 has 15 amino acids. In DNA form, the CDR3 reads TGTGCCAGCAGGGAAGCAACAGGGTCCGGGGAAAAACTGTTTTTT. Translating gives CASREATGSGEKLFF.

The chain employs TRBV6-5 and TRBJ1-3, with 7 nucleotides matching TRBD1. Trimming at V came to 6 bases and at J to 0 bases, leaving 2 bases not matched to a gene. The CDR3 sequence is 14 residues long. In germline, CDR1 is MNHEY, CDR2 SVGAGI. CDR3 amino acids: CASRGDSSGNTIYF. Here the CDR3 DNA reads TGTGCCAGCAGGGGGGACAGCTCTGGAAACACCATATATTTT.

The J gene is TRBJ2-7, the V gene TRBV5-1; 8 nucleotides agree with TRBD2. The CDR3 runs to 14 residues. Germline lookup yields CDR1 SGHRS and CDR2 YFSETQ. The V segment lost 3 bases and the J segment 6 bases; nucleotides outside the gene matches: 8. This CDR3 is CASSYPGAGGEQYF. The CDR3 DNA is TGCGCCAGCAGCTACCCCGGTGCGGGGGGCGAGCAGTACTTC.

V is TRBV2 and J is TRBJ1-5; tentatively, D is TRBD1 (5 bases). V was pared by 4 bases and J by 0 bases, with 7 bases between. The CDR3 covers 14 residues. Germline V gene data show CDR1 as SNHLY and CDR2 as FYNNEI. CDR3 sequence reads: CASSGGVSNQPQHF. CDR3 nucleotides: TGTGCCAGCAGTGGGGGGGTTAGCAATCAGCCCCAGCATTTT.

The chain has TRBV6-5 and TRBJ2-1; 12 bases agree with TRBD2. CDR1 and CDR2 (germline): MNHEY, SVGAGI. The CDR3 runs to 15 residues. V lost 10 bases to trimming and J lost 10 bases; unmatched junction nucleotides: 14. The CDR3, as DNA: TGTGCCACCGACAGTAGACTAGCGGGAGTAAGGGAGCAGTTCTTC. Translated: CATDSRLAGVREQFF.

The V gene is TRBV4-2, the J gene TRBJ2-2, with TRBD2 matching over 7 bases. V lost 6 bases, J lost 1 base, and 5 bases stayed unmatched. This CDR3 contains 15 residues. Germline loops: CDR1 LGHNA, CDR2 YNFKEQ. The CDR3 nucleotides read TGTGCCAGCAGGGGGGGAGGGGAGAACACCGGGGAGCTGTTTTTT. It codes for CASRGGGENTGELFF.

About this clone itself: The sample has other DNA sequences that encode this CDR3 too. V and J are TRBV7-9 and TRBJ2-3, with D possibly matching TRBD2 (5 bases). This CDR3 has 14 residues. Trimming stripped 0 bases from V and 3 bases from J, with 7 bases between. In germline, CDR1 is SEHNR, CDR2 FQNEAQ (reference sequence). The CDR3 is CASSLASGTDTQYF. DNA of the CDR3: TGTGCCAGCAGCTTAGCATCGGGGACAGATACGCAGTATTTT.

A single count supports this clone. The chain joins TRBV14 to TRBJ2-7; D is possibly TRBD2 (6 bases). The germline V and J ends were trimmed by 0 bases and 2 bases, with 14 bases remaining between them. CDR1 is SGHDN, CDR2 FVKESK, per germline. This CDR3 has 16 amino acids. CDR3: CASSQEAGPTTYEQYF. The CDR3 nucleotides are TGTGCCAGCAGCCAAGAGGCGGGGCCTACTACCTACGAGCAGTACTTC. Full variable domain (rest looked up from reference TRBV14 and TRBJ2-7): EAGVTQFPSHSVIEKGQTVTLRCDPISGHDNLYWYRRVMGKEIKFLLHFVKESKQDESGMPNNRFLAERTGGTYSTLKVQPAELEDSGVYFCASSQEAGPTTYEQYFGPGTRLTVT.

This chain joins TRBV28 and TRBJ1-4; D may be TRBD1 (6 bases). Germline assignment: CDR1 MDHEN and CDR2 SYDVKM. The CDR3 is 14 residues long. Trimming removed 8 bases at V and 7 bases at J, with 17 bases between. The CDR3 reads CASRKYRVFEKLFF. Written as DNA, the CDR3 is TGTGCCAGCCGTAAATACAGGGTTTTTGAAAAACTGTTTTTT.

The gene calls are TRBV5-5 and TRBJ2-1; D possibly corresponds to TRBD2 (6 bases). There are 15 residues in the CDR3. Germline values: CDR1 SGHKS, CDR2 YYEKEE (reference sequence). The V gene lost 0 bases and the J gene lost 3 bases, with 10 bases spanning the gap. The CDR3 DNA reads TGTGCCAGCAGCTTGGTCTGGCGGGACTACAATGAGCAGTTCTTC. As protein: CASSLVWRDYNEQFF.

The chain couples TRBV11-3 to TRBJ2-1, with TRBD2 matching over 9 bases. CDR1 and CDR2 (germline): SGHNT, YENEEA. The CDR3 length is 16 residues. The J segment lost 2 bases and the V segment lost 2 bases, leaving 4 bases of the junction unmatched. The CDR3 sequence is CASSLPAGGTYNEQFF. The CDR3 DNA sequence: TGTGCCAGCAGCTTACCAGCGGGGGGAACCTACAATGAGCAGTTCTTC.

The J gene is TRBJ1-2, the V gene TRBV3-1 (or the pseudogene TRBV3-2); TRBD1 is a possible D gene (5 bases). Germline-derived CDR1 and CDR2 are LGHDT and YNNKEL (reference sequence). This CDR3 contains 16 residues. The V end lost 0 bases, the J end lost 4 bases, and 15 bases lay between the germline ends. The CDR3, as DNA: TGTGCCAGCAGCCAAGATCTTGCAGGGCGCGGCTATGGCTACACCTTC. The encoded protein is CASSQDLAGRGYGYTF.

The chain combines TRBV6-6 with TRBJ2-3; tentatively, D is TRBD2 (7 bases). CDR3 size: 15 residues. V lost 6 bases to trimming and J lost 6 bases, with 19 bases between them. Germline V gene lookup returns CDR1 MNHNY and CDR2 SVGAGI (reference sequence). CDR3 bases: TGTGCCAGCAGCCCCCCGGGCGGGGGCCCGGATACGCAGTATTTT. Translation: CASSPPGGGPDTQYF.

The chain uses TRBV30 and TRBJ2-7, with 7 bases matching TRBD1. CDR1 GTSNPN and CDR2 SVGIG come from the germline V gene (reference sequence). Trimming cost V 0 bases and J 7 bases; bases outside gene matches: 12. This CDR3 is 15 amino acids long. DNA for the CDR3: TGTGCCTGGAGTGTAGGGCAGGGGGAGAGGGGAGAGCAGTACTTC. Its protein product is CAWSVGQGERGEQYF.

The gene calls are TRBV24-1 and TRBJ2-2; 10 bases agree with TRBD1. The CDR3 has 16 amino acids. CDR1 and CDR2 (germline): KGHDR, SFDVKD. Trimming took 5 bases from V and 5 from J; bases not matched to a gene: 7. The CDR3 loop reads CATSVSGTGETGELFF. The CDR3 DNA sequence: TGTGCCACCAGTGTAAGCGGGACAGGGGAAACCGGGGAGCTGTTTTTT.

This chain connects TRBV18 to TRBJ1-6; TRBD1 aligns across 9 bases. V gave up 3 bases and J gave up 10 bases; unmatched junction bases: 7. CDR3 length: 15 residues. From germline, CDR1 is KGHSH and CDR2 LQKENI. The CDR3 coding sequence is TGTGCCAGCTCACCCCGACAGGGGGTAGACTCACCCCTCCACTTT. Its protein is CASSPRQGVDSPLHF.

This clone showed up just once. The CDR3 DNA reads as TGTGCCAGCAGCTTAGATGTGGGAGAAGACATTCAGTACTTC. The encoded protein is CASSLDVGEDIQYF. This chain links TRBV11-2 with TRBJ2-4; a weak D match, TRBD2 (5 bases). Looked up from germline, CDR1 is SGHAT and CDR2 is FQNNGV. Trimming left V 0 bases short and J 8 bases short, with 11 bases between. The CDR3 spans 14 residues.

There are many counts of this clone. This chain uses TRBV7-8 with TRBJ2-7; D gene uncertain. The ends were cut back, 5 bases at V and 3 bases at J, with 5 bases in the middle. The CDR3 is 11 amino acids. Germline V gene sequence: CDR1 SGHVS, CDR2 FQNEAQ. CDR3 amino acids: CASSLHYEQYF. The CDR3 DNA is TGTGCCAGCAGCCTCCACTACGAGCAGTACTTC.

This clone was recorded once. This rearrangement joins TRBV27 to TRBJ1-1, with D hard to call. The CDR3 is 16 amino acids. Looked up from germline, CDR1 is MNHEY and CDR2 is SMNVEV (reference sequence). Trimming pared 2 bases from V and 0 bases from J, leaving 13 bases between. This chain's CDR3 is CASSLGLPGMNTEAFF. The CDR3 nucleotides read TGTGCCAGCAGTTTAGGCCTACCGGGAATGAACACTGAAGCTTTCTTT.

This chain connects TRBV10-3 to TRBJ2-3, with 7 bases lining up with TRBD2. Looked up from germline, CDR1 is ENHRY and CDR2 is SYGVKD. There are 11 residues in the CDR3. CDR3 bases: TGTGCATGCGGGAGTGGGGATACGCAGTATTTT. This encodes CACGSGDTQYF.

The V and J genes are TRBV27 and TRBJ1-1, with TRBD1 matching 8 bases. The CDR3 is 15 amino acids. With V trimmed by 5 bases and J by 3 bases, 8 bases remained unmatched. Germline CDR1 is MNHEY and CDR2 is SMNVEV (reference sequence). The CDR3 DNA sequence: TGTGCCAGCAGTCTTCAGGGGGCGAGGTACACTGAAGCTTTCTTT. As protein: CASSLQGARYTEAFF.

V is TRBV27 and J is TRBJ2-5; TRBD1 matches at 7 bases. The trim removed 3 bases at V and 3 bases at J, leaving 4 bases unmatched. CDR1 and CDR2 from the germline V gene are MNHEY and SMNVEV (reference sequence). This CDR3 spans 14 amino acids. The CDR3 loop reads CASSFGGQKETQYF. CDR3 DNA: TGTGCCAGCAGTTTTGGGGGACAGAAAGAGACCCAGTACTTC.

The V call is TRBV2, the J call TRBJ2-5; 13 bases match TRBD2. Per germline, CDR1 SNHLY and CDR2 FYNNEI. Trimming took 7 bases from V and 4 from J; bases not matched to a gene: 6. CDR3 size: 15 residues. CDR3 bases: TGTGCCAGCAACCAGGGACTAGCGGGGTCAGAGACCCAGTACTTC. Protein: CASNQGLAGSETQYF.

The V call is TRBV5-4, the J call TRBJ1-6; D unresolved. V was shortened by 0 bases and J by 19 bases, with 11 bases between the two germline ends. CDR1 is SGHNT, CDR2 YYREEE, per germline (reference sequence). There are 11 residues in the CDR3. CDR3: CASSLGPDFHF. CDR3 DNA sequence: TGTGCCAGCAGCTTGGGACCTGACTTTCACTTT.

This clone was recorded once. CDR3 amino acids: CASSREGQENSPLHF. DNA of the CDR3: TGTGCCAGCTCCCGCGAGGGACAGGAGAATTCACCCCTCCACTTT. The chain has TRBV18 and TRBJ1-6; 8 positions agree with TRBD1. J was trimmed by 7 bases and V by 6 bases; bases with no gene match: 8. CDR3 length: 15 residues. CDR1 and CDR2 from the germline V gene are KGHSH and LQKENI.

The V gene is TRBV28, the J gene TRBJ2-3; 12 nucleotides align to TRBD2. V trimming: 8 bases; J trimming: 8 bases; junction bases outside the gene matches: 5. The CDR3 extends over 13 amino acids. The germline gives CDR1 MDHEN, CDR2 SYDVKM. DNA for the CDR3: TGTGCCAGCCTTGGACTAGCGGGATCTACGCAGTATTTT. Amino acid sequence: CASLGLAGSTQYF.

This chain joins TRBV18 and TRBJ2-2; the D gene is possibly TRBD2 (5 bases). Germline V gene data show CDR1 as KGHSH and CDR2 as LQKENI. The CDR3 loop spans 16 amino acids. Trimming took 3 bases from V and 1 from J, leaving 12 bases between them. CDR3 DNA sequence: TGTGCCAGCTCACCCCTTAGGAGGATGAACACCGGGGAGCTGTTTTTT. It specifies CASSPLRRMNTGELFF.